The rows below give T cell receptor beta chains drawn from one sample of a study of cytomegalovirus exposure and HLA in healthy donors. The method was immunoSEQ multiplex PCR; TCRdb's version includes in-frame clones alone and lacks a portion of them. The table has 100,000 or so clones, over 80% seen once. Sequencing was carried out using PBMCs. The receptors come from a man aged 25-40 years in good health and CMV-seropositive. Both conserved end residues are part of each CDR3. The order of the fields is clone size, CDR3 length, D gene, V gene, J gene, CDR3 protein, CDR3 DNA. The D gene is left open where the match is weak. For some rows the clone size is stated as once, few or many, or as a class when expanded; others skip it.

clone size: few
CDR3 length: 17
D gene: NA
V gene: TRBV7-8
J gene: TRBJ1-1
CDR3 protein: CASSLVAGMGSDTEAFF
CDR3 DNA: TGTGCCAGCAGCTTAGTTGCAGGGATGGGAAGTGACACTGAAGCTTTCTTT

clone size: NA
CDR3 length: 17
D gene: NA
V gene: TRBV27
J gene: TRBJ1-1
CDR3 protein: CASIPNPGVRGNTEAFF
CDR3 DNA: TGTGCCAGCATCCCGAACCCGGGGGTGAGAGGAAACACTGAAGCTTTCTTT

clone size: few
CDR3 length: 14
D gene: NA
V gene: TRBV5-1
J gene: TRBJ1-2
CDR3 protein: CASSLVGEDYGYTF
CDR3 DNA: TGCGCCAGCAGCTTGGTCGGGGAGGACTATGGCTACACCTTC

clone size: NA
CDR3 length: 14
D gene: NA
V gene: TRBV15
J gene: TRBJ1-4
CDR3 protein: CARSDSRTNEKLFF
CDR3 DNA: TGTGCCAGATCGGACAGCCGAACTAATGAAAAACTGTTTTTT

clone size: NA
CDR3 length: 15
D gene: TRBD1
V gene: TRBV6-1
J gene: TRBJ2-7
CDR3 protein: CASSEGTGGSYEQYF
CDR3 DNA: TGTGCCAGCAGTGAAGGGACAGGGGGCTCCTACGAGCAGTACTTC

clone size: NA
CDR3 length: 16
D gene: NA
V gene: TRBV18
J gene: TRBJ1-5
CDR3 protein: CASSPETVMSNQPQHF
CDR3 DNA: TGTGCCAGCTCACCCGAGACAGTTATGAGCAATCAGCCCCAGCATTTT

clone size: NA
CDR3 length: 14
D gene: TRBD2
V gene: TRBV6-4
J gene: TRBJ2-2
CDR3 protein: CASRTSGDTGELFF
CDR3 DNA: TGTGCCAGCAGGACTAGCGGGGACACCGGGGAGCTGTTTTTT

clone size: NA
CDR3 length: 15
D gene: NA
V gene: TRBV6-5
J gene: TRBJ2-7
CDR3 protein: CASSYADHRVYEQYF
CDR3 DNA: TGTGCCAGCAGTTACGCCGACCACAGGGTCTACGAGCAGTACTTC

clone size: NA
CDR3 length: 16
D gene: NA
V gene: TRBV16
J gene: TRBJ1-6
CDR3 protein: CASSLPVRDSNSPLHF
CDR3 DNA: TGTGCCAGCAGCCTACCCGTCCGGGATTCGAATTCACCCCTCCACTTT

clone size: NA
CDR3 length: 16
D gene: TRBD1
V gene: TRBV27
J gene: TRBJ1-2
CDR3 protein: CASSLFGTGAFYGYTF
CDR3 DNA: TGTGCCAGCAGTTTATTTGGGACAGGGGCGTTCTATGGCTACACCTTC

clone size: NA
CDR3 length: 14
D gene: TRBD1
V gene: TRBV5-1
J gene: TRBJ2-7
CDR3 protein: CASERGTGEDEQYF
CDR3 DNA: TGCGCCAGCGAGAGGGGGACAGGGGAGGACGAGCAGTACTTC

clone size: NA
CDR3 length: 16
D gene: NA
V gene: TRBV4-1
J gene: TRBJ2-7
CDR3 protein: CASSKGVSREISEQYF
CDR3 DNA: TGCGCCAGCAGCAAAGGGGTCTCCAGGGAAATAAGCGAGCAGTACTTC

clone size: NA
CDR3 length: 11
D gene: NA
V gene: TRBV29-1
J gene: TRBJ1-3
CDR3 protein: CSVMTGNTIYF
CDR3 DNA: TGCAGCGTTATGACGGGGAACACCATATATTTT

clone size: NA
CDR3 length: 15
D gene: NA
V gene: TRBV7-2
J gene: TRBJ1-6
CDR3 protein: CASSSQGWYNSPLHF
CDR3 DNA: TGTGCCAGCAGCTCACAGGGTTGGTATAATTCACCCCTCCACTTT

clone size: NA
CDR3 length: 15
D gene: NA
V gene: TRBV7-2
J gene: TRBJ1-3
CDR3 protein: CASSLEGKAGNTIYF
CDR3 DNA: TGTGCCAGCAGCTTAGAGGGGAAGGCTGGAAACACCATATATTTT

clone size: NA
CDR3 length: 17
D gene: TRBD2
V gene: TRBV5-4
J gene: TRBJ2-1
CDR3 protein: CASSPGLTSGDYNEQFF
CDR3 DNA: TGTGCCAGCAGCCCGGGACTGACTAGCGGGGACTACAATGAGCAGTTCTTC

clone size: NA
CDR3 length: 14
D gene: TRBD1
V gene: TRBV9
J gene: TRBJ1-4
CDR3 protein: CASSARQGNEKLFF
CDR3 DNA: TGTGCCAGCAGCGCAAGACAGGGTAATGAAAAACTGTTTTTT

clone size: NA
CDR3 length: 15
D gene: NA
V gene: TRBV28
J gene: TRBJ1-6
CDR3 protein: CASRAGGQDASPLHF
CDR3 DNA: TGTGCTAGCAGGGCTGGGGGCCAGGACGCTTCACCCCTCCACTTT

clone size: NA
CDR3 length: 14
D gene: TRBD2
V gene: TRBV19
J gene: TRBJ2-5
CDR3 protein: CASSMGTSEKTQYF
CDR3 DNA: TGTGCCAGTAGTATGGGGACTAGTGAAAAGACCCAGTACTTC

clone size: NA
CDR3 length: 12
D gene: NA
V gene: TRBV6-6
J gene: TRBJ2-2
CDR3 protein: CASSYLTGELFF
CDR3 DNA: TGTGCCAGCAGTTACCTCACCGGGGAGCTGTTTTTT

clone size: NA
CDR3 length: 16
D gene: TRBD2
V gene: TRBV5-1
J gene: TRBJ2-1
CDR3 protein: CASSPGTSGGYNEQFF
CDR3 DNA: TGCGCCAGCAGCCCGGGGACTAGCGGGGGGTACAATGAGCAGTTCTTC

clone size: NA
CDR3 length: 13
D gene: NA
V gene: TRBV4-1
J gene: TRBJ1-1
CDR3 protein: CASSLQGFTEAFF
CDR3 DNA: TGCGCCAGCAGCCTCCAGGGGTTTACTGAAGCTTTCTTT

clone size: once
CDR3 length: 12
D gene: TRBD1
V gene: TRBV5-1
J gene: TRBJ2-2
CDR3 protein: CASRQGYSELFF
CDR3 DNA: TGCGCCAGCCGACAGGGGTATTCGGAGCTGTTTTTT

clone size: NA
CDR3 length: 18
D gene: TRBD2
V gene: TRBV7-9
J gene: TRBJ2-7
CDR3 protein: CASSSTRDSGTSRYEQYF
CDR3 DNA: TGTGCCAGCAGCTCGACCAGAGACTCCGGGACTAGCCGCTACGAGCAGTACTTC

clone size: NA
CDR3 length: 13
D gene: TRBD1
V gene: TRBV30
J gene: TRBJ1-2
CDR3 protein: CAWSPGQGDGYTF
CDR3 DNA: TGTGCCTGGAGTCCGGGACAGGGGGATGGCTACACCTTC

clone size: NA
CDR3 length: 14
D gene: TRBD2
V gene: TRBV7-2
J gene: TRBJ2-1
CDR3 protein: CASSLVAGGGEQFF
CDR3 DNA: TGTGCCAGCAGCTTAGTAGCGGGGGGGGGTGAGCAGTTCTTC

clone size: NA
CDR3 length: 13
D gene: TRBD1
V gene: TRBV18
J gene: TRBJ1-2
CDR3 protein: CASSPGDSNGYTF
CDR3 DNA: TGTGCCAGCTCACCCGGGGACAGCAATGGCTACACCTTC